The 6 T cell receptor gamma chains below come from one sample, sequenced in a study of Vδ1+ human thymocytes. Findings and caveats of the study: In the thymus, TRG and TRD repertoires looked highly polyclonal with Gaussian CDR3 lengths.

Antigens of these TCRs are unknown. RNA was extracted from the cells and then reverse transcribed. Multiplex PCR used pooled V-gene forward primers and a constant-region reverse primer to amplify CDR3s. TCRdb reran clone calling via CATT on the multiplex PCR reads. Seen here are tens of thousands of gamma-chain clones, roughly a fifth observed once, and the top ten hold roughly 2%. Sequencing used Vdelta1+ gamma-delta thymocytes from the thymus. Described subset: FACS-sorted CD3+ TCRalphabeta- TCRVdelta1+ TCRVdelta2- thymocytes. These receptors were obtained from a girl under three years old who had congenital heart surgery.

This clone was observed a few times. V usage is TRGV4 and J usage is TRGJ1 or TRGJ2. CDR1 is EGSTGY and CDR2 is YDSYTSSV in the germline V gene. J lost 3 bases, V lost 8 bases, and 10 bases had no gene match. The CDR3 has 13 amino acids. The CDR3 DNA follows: TGTGCCACCTTCTCCCCCAGTTATTATAAGAAACTCTTT. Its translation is CATFSPSYYKKLF.

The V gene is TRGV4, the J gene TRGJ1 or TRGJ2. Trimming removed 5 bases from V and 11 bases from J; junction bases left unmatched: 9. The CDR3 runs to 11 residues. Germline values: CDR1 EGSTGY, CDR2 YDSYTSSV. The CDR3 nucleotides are TGTGCCACCTGGGGTGTCGAGGAGAAACTCTTT. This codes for CATWGVEEKLF.

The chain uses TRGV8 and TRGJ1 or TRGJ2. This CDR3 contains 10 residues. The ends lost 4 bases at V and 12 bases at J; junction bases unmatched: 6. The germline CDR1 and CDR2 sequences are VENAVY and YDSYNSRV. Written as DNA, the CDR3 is TGTGCCACCTGGGACGTCGGGAAACTCTTT. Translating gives CATWDVGKLF.

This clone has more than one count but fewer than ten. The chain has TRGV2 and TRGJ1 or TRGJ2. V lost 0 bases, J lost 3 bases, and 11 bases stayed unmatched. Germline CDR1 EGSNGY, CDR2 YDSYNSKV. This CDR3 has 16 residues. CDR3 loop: CATWDGRREGYYKKLF. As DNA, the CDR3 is TGTGCCACCTGGGACGGGCGCCGGGAGGGTTATTATAAGAAACTCTTT.

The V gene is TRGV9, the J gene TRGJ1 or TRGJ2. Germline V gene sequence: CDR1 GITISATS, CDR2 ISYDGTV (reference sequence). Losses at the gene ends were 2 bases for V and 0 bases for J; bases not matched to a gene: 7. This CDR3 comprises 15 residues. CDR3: CALWEDHTNYYKKLF. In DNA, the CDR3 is TGTGCCTTGTGGGAGGACCACACGAATTATTATAAGAAACTCTTT.

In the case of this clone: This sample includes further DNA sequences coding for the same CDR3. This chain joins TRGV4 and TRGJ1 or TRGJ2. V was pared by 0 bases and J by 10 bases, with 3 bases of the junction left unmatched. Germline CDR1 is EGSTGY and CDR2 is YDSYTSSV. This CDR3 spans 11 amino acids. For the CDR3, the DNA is TGTGCCACCTGGGATGGGACCAAGAAACTCTTT. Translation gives CATWDGTKKLF.